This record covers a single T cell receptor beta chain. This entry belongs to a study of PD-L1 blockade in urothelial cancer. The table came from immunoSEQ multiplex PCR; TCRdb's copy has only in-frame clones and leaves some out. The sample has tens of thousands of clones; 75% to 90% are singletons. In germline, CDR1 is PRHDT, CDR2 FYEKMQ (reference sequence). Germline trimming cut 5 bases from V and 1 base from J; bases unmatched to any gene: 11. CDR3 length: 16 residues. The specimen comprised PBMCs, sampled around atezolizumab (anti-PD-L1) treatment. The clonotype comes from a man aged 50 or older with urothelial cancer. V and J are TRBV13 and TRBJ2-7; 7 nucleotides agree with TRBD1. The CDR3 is CASSPGGDRLSYEQYF. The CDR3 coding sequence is TGTGCCAGCAGCCCCGGTGGGGACAGACTATCCTACGAGCAGTACTTC.